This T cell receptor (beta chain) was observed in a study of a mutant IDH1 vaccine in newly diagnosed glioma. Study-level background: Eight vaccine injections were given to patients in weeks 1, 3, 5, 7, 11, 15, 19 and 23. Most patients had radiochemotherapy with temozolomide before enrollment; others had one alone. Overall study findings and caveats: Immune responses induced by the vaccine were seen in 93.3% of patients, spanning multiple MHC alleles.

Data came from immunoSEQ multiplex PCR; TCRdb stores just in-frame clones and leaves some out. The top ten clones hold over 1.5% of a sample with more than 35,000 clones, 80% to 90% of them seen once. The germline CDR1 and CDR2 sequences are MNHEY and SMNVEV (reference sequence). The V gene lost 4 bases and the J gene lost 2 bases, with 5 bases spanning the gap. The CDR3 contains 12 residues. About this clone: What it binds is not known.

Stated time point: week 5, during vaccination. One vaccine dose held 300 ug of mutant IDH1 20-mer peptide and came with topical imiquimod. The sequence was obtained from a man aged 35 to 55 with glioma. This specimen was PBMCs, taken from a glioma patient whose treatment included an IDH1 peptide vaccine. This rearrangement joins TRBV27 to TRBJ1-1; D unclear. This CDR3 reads CASSSRNTEAFF. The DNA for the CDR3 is TGTGCCAGCAGTTCACGTAACACTGAAGCTTTCTTT.